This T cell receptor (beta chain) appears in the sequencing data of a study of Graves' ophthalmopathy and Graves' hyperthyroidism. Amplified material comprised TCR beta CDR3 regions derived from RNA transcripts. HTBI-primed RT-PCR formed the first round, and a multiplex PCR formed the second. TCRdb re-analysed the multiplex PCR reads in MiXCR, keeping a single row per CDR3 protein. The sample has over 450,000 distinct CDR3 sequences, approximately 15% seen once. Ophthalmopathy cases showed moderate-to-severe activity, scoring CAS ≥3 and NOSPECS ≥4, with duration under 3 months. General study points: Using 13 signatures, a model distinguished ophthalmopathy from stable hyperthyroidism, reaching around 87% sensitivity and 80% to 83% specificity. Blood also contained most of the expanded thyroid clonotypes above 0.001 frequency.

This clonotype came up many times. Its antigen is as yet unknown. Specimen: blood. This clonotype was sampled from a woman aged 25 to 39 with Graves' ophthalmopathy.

CDR3 DNA sequence: TGTGCCAGCAGGGCCTCGGGACTAGCGGGCATGGGGGCCAAAAACATTCAGTACTTC. Translated: CASRASGLAGMGAKNIQYF. The chain links TRBV27 to TRBJ2-4; 12 bases line up with TRBD2. The CDR3 spans 19 residues. Losses at the gene ends were 6 bases for V and 1 base for J; bases not matched to a gene: 13. CDR1 and CDR2 from the germline V gene are MNHEY and SMNVEV (reference sequence).